The 30 T cell receptor beta chains below all came from one sample that was sequenced in a study of identical twins' blood T cells. TCRdb used MiXCR to reprocess the 5' RACE reads, holding one entry per CDR3 protein. This table has around 380,000 distinct CDR3 sequences, roughly 28% appearing once. The sample taken for sequencing was PBMCs. The receptors stem from a woman aged 18-55 years in good health.

Here the CDR3 DNA reads TGTGCCAGCAGCCAAAGCTACATAGGCTTGTTCGGCTACACCTTC. Translated, it gives CASSQSYIGLFGYTF. The chain uses TRBV4-2 and TRBJ1-2, with unresolved D. The V gene lost 2 bases and the J gene lost 8 bases, with 18 bases spanning the gap. This CDR3 is 15 amino acids long. Germline V gives CDR1 LGHNA, CDR2 YNFKEQ.

Comments on this clonotype: Relative to the germline gene, one junction end is altered; a read error may explain this. The J gene is TRBJ1-6, the V gene TRBV20-1; TRBD1 agrees at 9 bases. This CDR3 is built from 16 residues. Looked up from germline, CDR1 is DFQATT and CDR2 is SNEGSKA (reference sequence). The CDR3, as DNA: TGTAGTTCTAGAACTAACATGGACAGGGGAAGTTCACCCCTCCACTTT. Encoded protein: CSSRTNMDRGSSPLHF.

This chain's CDR3 is CASRSGRNTGELFF. CDR3 bases: TGTGCCAGTAGGTCAGGGAGGAACACCGGGGAGCTGTTTTTT. V usage is TRBV7-6 and J usage is TRBJ2-2, with D tentatively TRBD1 or TRBD2 (5 bases each). This CDR3 has 14 amino acids. The germline CDR1 and CDR2 sequences are SGHVS and FNYEAQ. V lost 9 bases and J 1 base, leaving 12 bases between the germline ends.

The J gene is TRBJ2-5, the V gene TRBV12-3 or TRBV12-4; TRBD1 matches at 7 bases. This CDR3 contains 12 residues. With 4 bases clipped from V and 5 bases from J, the junction kept 1 base outside the gene matches. In DNA, the CDR3 is TGTGCCAGCAGTTCCAGGGGGGAGACCCAGTACTTC. This sequence encodes CASSSRGETQYF.

This clonotype turned up a few times. The chain links TRBV10-3 to TRBJ2-7, with 9 nucleotides matching TRBD1. Germline V CDR1 and CDR2: ENHRY, SYGVKD. With 7 bases clipped from V and 4 bases from J, the junction kept 2 bases outside the gene matches. The CDR3 consists of 12 residues. The CDR3 loop is CAITGQGYEQYF. The CDR3 coding sequence is TGTGCCATCACTGGACAGGGGTACGAGCAGTACTTC.

The chain couples TRBV6-5 to TRBJ1-1, with D maybe TRBD1 (6 bases). Germline V gene sequence: CDR1 MNHEY, CDR2 SVGAGI. The ends were cut back, 7 bases at V and 4 bases at J, with 19 bases in the middle. The CDR3 length is 15 residues. Here the CDR3 DNA reads TGTGCCAGCACCCTCATACCAGGGGTGGGCACTGAAGCTTTCTTT. Translating it yields CASTLIPGVGTEAFF.

This clonotype was detected a few times. The gene calls are TRBV7-2 and TRBJ2-4; tentatively, D is TRBD2 (6 bases). The CDR3 has 14 amino acids. Deletions cut 3 bases from V and 6 bases from J, with 12 bases between. In germline, CDR1 is SGHTA, CDR2 FQGNSA. Here the CDR3 reads CASSFPLGRNIQYF. Here the CDR3 DNA reads TGTGCCAGCAGCTTCCCACTCGGGAGAAACATTCAGTACTTC. The variable domain in full, completed from reference TRBV7-2 and TRBJ2-4, reads GAGVSQSPSNKVTEKGKDVELRCDPISGHTALYWYRQSLGQGLEFLIYFQGNSAPDKSGLPSDRFSAERTGGSVSTLTIQRTQQEDSAVYLCASSFPLGRNIQYFGAGTRLSVL.

This clonotype was counted between two and nine times. This rearrangement joins TRBV5-6 to TRBJ1-2; no reliable D call. Germline V CDR1 and CDR2: SGHDT, YYEEEE. The CDR3 has 15 residues. Trimming removed 4 bases at V and 4 bases at J, with 17 bases between. Here the CDR3 reads CASSPPGPNLYGYTF. The CDR3 DNA is TGTGCCAGCAGCCCCCCGGGCCCGAACCTCTATGGCTACACCTTC.

This chain connects TRBV6-5 to TRBJ1-1; TRBD1 agrees at 9 bases. Trimming at V came to 4 bases and at J to 6 bases, leaving 12 bases not matched to a gene. Germline-derived CDR1 and CDR2 are MNHEY and SVGAGI. The CDR3 contains 16 residues. As DNA, the CDR3 is TGTGCCAGCAGTTCCTTCCCGGGGACAGGGTCGGCTGAAGCTTTCTTT. It translates to CASSSFPGTGSAEAFF.

The chain recombines TRBV7-9 with TRBJ1-1; D is uncertain. Deletions cut 4 bases from V and 8 bases from J, with 20 bases between. Per germline, CDR1 SEHNR and CDR2 FQNEAQ (reference sequence). CDR3 length equals 15 residues. The CDR3 spells CASSSSGRYHSEAFF. CDR3 bases: TGTGCCAGCAGCTCGTCTGGGAGGTACCACTCCGAAGCTTTCTTT.

This clonotype was observed a few times. The chain combines TRBV20-1 with TRBJ1-5; 9 nucleotides line up with TRBD1. Germline CDR1 DFQATT, CDR2 SNEGSKA (reference sequence). The CDR3 has 12 residues. J was trimmed by 9 bases and V by 5 bases; bases with no gene match: 5. CDR3 in amino acids: CSARTGAGPQHF. The DNA of the CDR3 is TGCAGTGCTCGGACAGGGGCCGGGCCCCAGCATTTT.

As to this clonotype: An end of the junction differs from the germline gene, which may be a read error. The chain couples TRBV12-3 or TRBV12-4 to TRBJ1-1, with D unresolved. The length of the CDR3 is 13 residues. CDR3 sequence: CACSPSPDTEAFF. As DNA, the CDR3 is TGTGCCTGCAGCCCTAGCCCTGACACCGAAGCTTTCTTT.

The chain couples TRBV20-1 to TRBJ2-1, with a weak D call TRBD1 (5 bases). CDR1 is DFQATT, CDR2 SNEGSKA, per germline (reference sequence). CDR3 size: 12 residues. V lost 0 bases, J lost 9 bases, and 9 bases lay in between. The CDR3 DNA is TGCAGTGCTAGAGATCATGGGGCTGAGCAGTTCTTC. As protein: CSARDHGAEQFF.

A note on this clonotype: The missing conserved phenylalanine or tryptophan at the end of this CDR3 makes a read error likely. The gene calls are TRBV13 and TRBJ2-7; a weak D match, TRBD2 (5 bases). Trimming took off 0 bases at V and 4 bases at J, with 10 bases between the two ends. Germline V gene sequence: CDR1 PRHDT, CDR2 FYEKMQ (reference sequence). This CDR3 has 14 amino acids. CDR3 DNA sequence: TGTGCCAGCAGCTTAGGGAGGGTTGGTTACGAGCAGTACTTA. This codes for CASSLGRVGYEQYL.

This clonotype was counted at least ten times. V and J are TRBV6-5 and TRBJ2-3, with D possibly matching TRBD2 (5 bases). Germline lookup yields CDR1 MNHEY and CDR2 SVGAGI. V was shortened by 5 bases and J by 6 bases, with 21 bases between the two germline ends. The CDR3 runs 16 residues. The CDR3 loop reads CASSQASWTGPDTQYF. In DNA form, the CDR3 reads TGTGCCAGCAGTCAAGCTTCCTGGACTGGACCCGATACGCAGTATTTT.

This clonotype showed up just a few times. The conserved closing phenylalanine or tryptophan is absent in this CDR3, likely reflecting a read error. This chain connects TRBV5-1 to TRBJ1-1; a possible D gene is TRBD1 (5 bases). V lost 2 bases and J 2 bases, leaving 13 bases between the germline ends. The germline gives CDR1 SGHRS, CDR2 YFSETQ. The CDR3 contains 15 residues. This CDR3 is CASSFNRGGNTEAFL. The CDR3 nucleotides read TGCGCCAGCAGCTTTAATCGGGGCGGAAACACTGAAGCTTTCCTT.

Only a few counts were recorded for this clonotype. The CDR3 DNA reads TGTGCCAGCAGCTTAGGTACAAAGGGACCTCGGGACGGAGCTTTCTTT. Translated: CASSLGTKGPRDGAFF. The rearrangement uses TRBV7-6 and TRBJ1-1; D may be TRBD1 (5 bases). Trimming took 1 base from V and 10 from J, leaving 22 bases between them. The CDR3 spans 16 residues. Germline V lookup: CDR1 SGHVS, CDR2 FNYEAQ. The full variable domain, with the rest looked up from reference TRBV7-6 and TRBJ1-1, is GAGVSQSPRYKVTKRGQDVALRCDPISGHVSLYWYRQALGQGPEFLTYFNYEAQQDKSGLPNDRFSAERPEGSISTLTIQRTEQRDSAMYRCASSLGTKGPRDGAFFGQGTRLTVV.

Comments on this clonotype: Compared with germline, one end of the junction differs, possibly owing to a read error. The chain links TRBV29-1 to TRBJ1-2; the D is unclear. CDR1 and CDR2 (germline): SQVTM, ANQGSEA. The CDR3 has 15 amino acids. CDR3 amino acids: CSAISIAHTNYGYTF. DNA for the CDR3: TGCAGCGCCATATCGATAGCCCACACTAACTATGGCTATACCTTC.

This clonotype was seen a few times. Germline is not matched at one junction end, which may reflect a read error. The rearrangement links TRBV27 to TRBJ2-3; 12 positions agree with TRBD1. Germline CDR1 is MNHEY and CDR2 is SMNVEV (reference sequence). This CDR3 has 12 residues. This chain's CDR3 is CASSLMGQGASF. The CDR3 DNA sequence: TGTGCCAGCAGCCTTATGGGACAGGGGGCCTCTTTT.

Only a few counts were recorded for this clonotype. The chain uses TRBV3-1 and TRBJ1-6, with D hard to call. V lost 1 base and J 6 bases, leaving 7 bases between the germline ends. Germline CDR1 and CDR2: LGHDT and YNNKEL (reference sequence). The CDR3 consists of 14 residues. The CDR3 nucleotides read TGTGCCAGCAGCCAAGGGGCGCCTAATTCACCCCTCCACTTT. Translated, it gives CASSQGAPNSPLHF.

The chain couples TRBV28 to TRBJ2-1; tentative D call: TRBD1 (5 bases). V lost 8 bases, J lost 6 bases, and 17 bases lay in between. Germline V gene lookup returns CDR1 MDHEN and CDR2 SYDVKM. This CDR3 spans 14 amino acids. CDR3 nucleotides: TGTGCCAGCGGAAGGGGTGGGGTGTCCAATGAGCAGTTCTTC. Its translation is CASGRGGVSNEQFF.

In regard to this clonotype: Sequence at one end of the junction differs from germline and may be a read error. The V call is TRBV12-3 or TRBV12-4, the J call TRBJ2-7, with TRBD1 as a possible D gene (6 bases). This CDR3 comprises 13 residues. CDR3 loop: CSSGRDTTYEQYF. The DNA of the CDR3 is TGTTCCAGCGGAAGGGACACCACCTACGAGCAGTACTTC.

The chain uses TRBV6-5 and TRBJ1-2; D is unclear. There are 13 residues in the CDR3. Between the trimmed V and J ends, which lost 6 bases and 6 bases, there was a span of 14 bases. CDR1 is MNHEY, CDR2 SVGAGI, per germline. CDR3 sequence reads: CASRSQEENGYTF. For the CDR3, the DNA is TGTGCCAGCAGAAGCCAAGAAGAGAATGGCTACACCTTC.

This clonotype was counted a few times. V and J are TRBV10-3 and TRBJ1-2, with a possible D match to TRBD1 (6 bases). The ends were cut back, 2 bases at V and 4 bases at J, with 11 bases in the middle. Germline values: CDR1 ENHRY, CDR2 SYGVKD. The CDR3 runs 14 residues. CDR3 loop: CAISEVSGAYGYTF. The CDR3 region has the DNA TGTGCCATCAGTGAGGTATCAGGGGCCTATGGCTACACCTTC.

The V call is TRBV7-9, the J call TRBJ2-3, with D unclear. Germline V gene sequence: CDR1 SEHNR, CDR2 FQNEAQ (reference sequence). Between the trimmed V and J ends, which lost 5 bases and 2 bases, there was a span of 8 bases. CDR3 length equals 13 residues. The CDR3 spells CASSDRYTDTQYF. The CDR3 DNA reads TGTGCCAGCAGCGACCGGTACACAGATACGCAGTATTTT.

This clonotype appeared a few times. The junction and the germline gene differ at one end; a read error may be behind it. The rearrangement uses TRBV5-5 and TRBJ1-5; unclear D gene. Germline lookup yields CDR1 SGHKS and CDR2 YYEKEE (reference sequence). CDR3 size: 15 residues. This CDR3 is CASSLAGVRNQPQHF. CDR3 DNA: TGTGCCAGCAGCTTGGCCGGGGTCCGCAATCAGCCTCAGCATTTT. Full variable domain (rest looked up from reference TRBV5-5 and TRBJ1-5): DAGVTQSPTHLIKTRGQQVTLRCSPISGHKSVSWYQQVLGQGPQFIFQYYEKEERGRGNFPDRFSARQFPNYSSELNVNALLLGDSALYLCASSLAGVRNQPQHFGDGTRLSIL.

This chain joins TRBV20-1 and TRBJ2-7, with D possibly TRBD1 on 5 matching bases. Germline assignment: CDR1 DFQATT and CDR2 SNEGSKA (reference sequence). Trimming took off 4 bases at V and 3 bases at J, with 7 bases between the two ends. CDR3 length: 11 residues. CDR3 sequence reads: CSAIDSYEQYF. CDR3 DNA sequence: TGCAGTGCTATAGACAGCTACGAGCAGTACTTC.

The V gene is TRBV25-1, the J gene TRBJ1-2, with D unresolved. With 1 base removed from V and 8 bases from J, the gap between germline ends came to 5 bases. Germline CDR1 MGHDK, CDR2 SYGVNS. The CDR3 is made up of 11 amino acids. The CDR3 spells CASSESYGYTF. The DNA of the CDR3 is TGTGCCAGCAGTGAATCATACGGCTACACCTTC.

This chain joins TRBV20-1 and TRBJ2-2; 9 bases line up with TRBD1. Germline V lookup: CDR1 DFQATT, CDR2 SNEGSKA (reference sequence). V shed 4 bases and J 6 bases; nucleotides not matched to a gene: 6. The CDR3 is made up of 14 amino acids. The CDR3 is CSAMYRGHSGELFF. DNA for the CDR3: TGCAGTGCTATGTACAGGGGGCACTCCGGGGAGCTGTTTTTT.

The rearrangement uses TRBV5-1 and TRBJ1-1; perhaps TRBD1 as D (5 bases). CDR3 length equals 18 residues. With 4 bases removed from V and 1 base from J, the gap between germline ends came to 23 bases. Germline assignment: CDR1 SGHRS and CDR2 YFSETQ. In nucleotides, the CDR3 is TGCGCCAGCAGCCTACCCTCCGGGGACCCAGTCCAGAACACTGAAGCTTTCTTT. It encodes CASSLPSGDPVQNTEAFF. The full variable domain, rest sourced from reference TRBV5-1 and TRBJ1-1, is KAGVTQTPRYLIKTRGQQVTLSCSPISGHRSVSWYQQTPGQGLQFLFEYFSETQRNKGNFPGRFSGRQFSNSRSEMNVSTLELGDSALYLCASSLPSGDPVQNTEAFFGQGTRLTVV.